This is a list of T cell receptor beta chains from one sample in a study of CD8 T cells in ankylosing spondylitis. TCRdb redid the calling of the 5' RACE reads with MiXCR, one entry per CDR3 protein. The data show 30,000 or so distinct CDR3 sequences, less than 5.5% seen once. Sequenced material: blood, either unsorted or a sorted T cell fraction (not recorded which). The receptors were sampled from a female donor with ankylosing spondylitis or in good health (not recorded which). Each CDR3 is given with its conserved first and last residue. Fields, in order: J gene, D gene, clone size, V gene, CDR3 protein, CDR3 DNA. D genes are given only for firm matches. Size is omitted from some rows. Given values are once, few, many or a class for expanded clones.

J gene: TRBJ2-5; D gene: NA; clone size: NA; V gene: TRBV9; CDR3 protein: CASSVTPGVAETQYF; CDR3 DNA: TGTGCCAGCAGCGTAACGCCCGGTGTAGCCGAGACCCAGTACTTC
J gene: TRBJ2-7; D gene: NA; clone size: many; V gene: TRBV9; CDR3 protein: CASSGETTREQYF; CDR3 DNA: TGTGCCAGCAGCGGGGAGACTACTCGCGAGCAGTACTTC
J gene: TRBJ2-1; D gene: NA; clone size: many; V gene: TRBV9; CDR3 protein: CASSFSSSPYNEQFF; CDR3 DNA: TGTGCCAGCAGCTTCAGTTCTTCCCCCTACAATGAGCAGTTCTTC
J gene: TRBJ2-3; D gene: TRBD2; clone size: many; V gene: TRBV9; CDR3 protein: CASSLGTSGLTDTQYF; CDR3 DNA: TGTGCCAGCAGCCTCGGGACTAGCGGCCTCACAGATACGCAGTATTTT
J gene: TRBJ1-4; D gene: NA; clone size: many; V gene: TRBV9; CDR3 protein: CASSQGGKLFF; CDR3 DNA: TGTGCCAGCAGCCAGGGAGGAAAACTGTTTTTT
J gene: TRBJ1-4; D gene: NA; clone size: many; V gene: TRBV9; CDR3 protein: CASSVDQGGTNEKLFF; CDR3 DNA: TGTGCCAGCAGCGTAGATCAGGGCGGTACTAATGAAAAACTGTTTTTT
J gene: TRBJ2-1; D gene: NA; clone size: few; V gene: TRBV9; CDR3 protein: CASSTDLTGRYNEQFF; CDR3 DNA: TGTGCCAGCAGCACAGACTTGACAGGGAGGTACAATGAGCAGTTCTTC
J gene: TRBJ1-1; D gene: NA; clone size: many; V gene: TRBV9; CDR3 protein: CASSVGANLNTEAFF; CDR3 DNA: TGTGCCAGCAGCGTAGGGGCCAATTTGAACACTGAAGCTTTCTTT
J gene: TRBJ2-1; D gene: TRBD2; clone size: few; V gene: TRBV9; CDR3 protein: CASSVTGTSVYNEQFF; CDR3 DNA: TGTGCCAGCAGCGTAACCGGGACTAGCGTCTACAATGAGCAGTTCTTC
J gene: TRBJ2-7; D gene: TRBD1; clone size: medium-sized; V gene: TRBV9; CDR3 protein: CASSKGAFGYEQYF; CDR3 DNA: TGTGCCAGCAGTAAGGGGGCGTTCGGTTACGAGCAGTACTTC
J gene: TRBJ2-2; D gene: NA; clone size: few; V gene: TRBV21-1; CDR3 protein: CASSNIISGDEHRGAVFF; CDR3 DNA: NA
J gene: TRBJ2-3; D gene: NA; clone size: many; V gene: TRBV9; CDR3 protein: CASSATSFSTDTQYF; CDR3 DNA: TGTGCCAGCAGCGCGACAAGCTTTAGCACAGATACGCAGTATTTT
J gene: TRBJ1-2; D gene: NA; clone size: many; V gene: TRBV9; CDR3 protein: CASSVGWGADSGYTF; CDR3 DNA: TGTGCCAGCAGCGTAGGGTGGGGGGCAGATTCGGGCTACACCTTC
J gene: TRBJ2-3; D gene: TRBD2; clone size: many; V gene: TRBV9; CDR3 protein: CASSLYSGGPDTQYF; CDR3 DNA: TGTGCCAGCAGCCTATATTCGGGAGGGCCAGATACGCAGTATTTT
J gene: TRBJ1-2; D gene: NA; clone size: many; V gene: TRBV9; CDR3 protein: CASSVEGVANYGYTF; CDR3 DNA: TGTGCCAGCAGCGTAGAGGGGGTTGCTAACTATGGCTACACCTTC
J gene: TRBJ2-5; D gene: NA; clone size: few; V gene: TRBV9; CDR3 protein: CASSVTGRETQYF; CDR3 DNA: TGTGCCAGCAGCGTCACAGGGAGGGAGACCCAGTACTTC
J gene: TRBJ2-1; D gene: TRBD2; clone size: many; V gene: TRBV9; CDR3 protein: CASSVDGGAYEQFF; CDR3 DNA: TGTGCCAGCAGCGTAGACGGGGGGGCCTATGAGCAGTTCTTC
J gene: TRBJ2-2; D gene: TRBD2; clone size: few; V gene: TRBV9; CDR3 protein: CASSAALAGEEAGELFF; CDR3 DNA: TGTGCCAGCAGCGCCGCGTTGGCGGGAGAGGAAGCCGGGGAGCTGTTTTTT
J gene: TRBJ1-1; D gene: NA; clone size: NA; V gene: TRBV9; CDR3 protein: CASREMNTEAFF; CDR3 DNA: TGTGCCAGCAGGGAAATGAACACTGAAGCTTTCTTT
J gene: TRBJ2-5; D gene: TRBD2; clone size: many; V gene: TRBV9; CDR3 protein: CASSTRTSGRMGTETQYF; CDR3 DNA: TGTGCCAGCAGCACCAGGACTAGCGGGAGAATGGGGACAGAGACCCAGTACTTC
J gene: TRBJ1-6; D gene: TRBD1; clone size: many; V gene: TRBV9; CDR3 protein: CASSVGQGGSPLHF; CDR3 DNA: TGTGCCAGCAGCGTGGGACAGGGTGGGTCACCCCTCCACTTT
J gene: TRBJ1-2; D gene: TRBD1; clone size: medium-sized; V gene: TRBV9; CDR3 protein: CASSTGQGNYGYTF; CDR3 DNA: TGTGCCAGCAGCACGGGACAGGGAAACTATGGCTACACCTTC
J gene: TRBJ2-7; D gene: NA; clone size: few; V gene: TRBV9; CDR3 protein: CASSVGGGAEQYF; CDR3 DNA: TGTGCCAGCAGCGTAGGAGGGGGAGCAGAGCAGTACTTC
J gene: TRBJ2-5; D gene: NA; clone size: few; V gene: TRBV9; CDR3 protein: CASSVGVGNHQETQYF; CDR3 DNA: TGTGCCAGCAGCGTAGGGGTAGGGAACCACCAAGAGACCCAGTACTTC
J gene: TRBJ1-1; D gene: TRBD1; clone size: many; V gene: TRBV9; CDR3 protein: CASSVLAGGAEAFF; CDR3 DNA: TGTGCCAGCAGCGTTCTCGCAGGGGGCGCTGAAGCTTTCTTT
J gene: TRBJ1-4; D gene: NA; clone size: NA; V gene: TRBV23-1; CDR3 protein: CASTGNEKLFF; CDR3 DNA: TGCGCCAGCACAGGGAATGAAAAACTGTTTTTT
J gene: TRBJ2-1; D gene: TRBD2; clone size: many; V gene: TRBV3-1; CDR3 protein: CASSRGGSYNEQFF; CDR3 DNA: TGTGCCAGCAGCCGCGGGGGGTCATACAATGAGCAGTTCTTC
J gene: TRBJ2-1; D gene: NA; clone size: many; V gene: TRBV9; CDR3 protein: CASSVAITSYNEQFF; CDR3 DNA: TGTGCCAGCAGCGTAGCTATAACCTCCTACAATGAGCAGTTCTTC
J gene: TRBJ2-5; D gene: NA; clone size: many; V gene: TRBV9; CDR3 protein: CASSERGNQETQYF; CDR3 DNA: TGTGCCAGCAGCGAACGAGGAAACCAAGAGACCCAGTACTTC